What follows is one T cell receptor beta chain and its context. This clonotype appeared a few times. Its antigen remains undetermined. No base quality values were provided; no much bigger clone lies one nucleotide off. CDR1 and CDR2 were assigned from the germline V gene as SGHRS and YFSETQ. The CDR3, from cysteine to phenylalanine, totals 14 residues. Left in the record is the CDR3 DNA by itself, 42 bases read in frame from the first base. Trimming removed 6 bases from V and 2 bases from J; the gene matches leave 6 bases unexplained. This entry comes from a study of post-analysis software for immune sequencing data (dated by TCRdb to about 2015). A note on the overall study: The recorded disease courses included relapsing-remitting, secondary progressive and progressive-relapsing multiple sclerosis, and some patients had no subtype annotation. The patient repertoires were compared against 10 to 12 previously published healthy control repertoires obtained from donors aged roughly 6 to 25 years. A subset of samples was prepared in parallel using single-end sample barcoding, then pooled and co-amplified after Illumina adapter ligation. The full study reports these points: Strong co-clustering of samples prepared in the same batch was shown by direct clustering with F measure, prompting a batch-effect correction. Patients showed significantly higher frequencies than controls for roughly 5 TRBV segments, among them TRBV5-6, TRBV5-1 and TRBV20-1. Multiple sclerosis patients had significantly lower normalized Chao1 diversity than controls, a result that suggests substantial peripheral T-cell clonal expansion. The multiple sclerosis patient group was slightly younger than the control group.

The library was generated by PCR. Sequenced on an Illumina HiSeq 2500. Unique molecular identifiers were incorporated into TCR beta cDNA libraries to reduce PCR and sequencing biases. Approximately 500,000 cDNA molecules were obtained per 1 to 10 million input T cells, so each molecule approximated one T cell. Patient libraries were prepared and sequenced with the same protocol used for the earlier healthy control dataset. Within a given batch, samples were prepared together, multiplexed and sequenced on the same HiSeq lane. The study's own analysis went as follows. MIGEC was used to process the raw barcoded reads, and molecular identifier groups with only a single read were discarded before consensus assembly and CDR3 extraction. Clonotype tables were post-analysed with VDJtools, and diversity was normalized by down-sampling all datasets to the smallest sample size. In repertoire overlap clustering, CDR3 amino acid sequences, but not nucleotide sequences, were matched to correct batch-related cross-sample contamination. TCRdb reprocessed the public reads (quality trimming at Q25 with fastp, clone calling with MiXCR) and kept in-frame beta chains. Rows with one shared CDR3 protein collapse into an entry with the most common genes and DNA. For this entry, the V and J calls and clone size follow TCRdb and not the study's own pipeline. Recorded for this sample are approximately 350,000 distinct CDR3 sequences; 30% to 45% of them occurred a single time. Roughly 13% of the sample goes to the ten largest clones.

TCR beta repertoires were profiled from peripheral blood of about a dozen young patients with multiple sclerosis to demonstrate the VDJtools post-analysis software. The multiple sclerosis patients were children and adolescents ranging in age from about 6 to 17 years. This sequence originates from a girl between 10 and 17 years old with multiple sclerosis. Recombination connected TRBV5-1 to TRBJ2-3, with 7 bases in between that match TRBD1. Input material: blood. The nucleotides read TGCGCCAGCAACCCGGACAGGTCCACAGATACGCAGTATTTT. Its amino acids are CASNPDRSTDTQYF. With the portions outside the CDR3 filled from the reference TRBV5-1 and TRBJ2-3 genes, the complete variable region becomes KAGVTQTPRYLIKTRGQQVTLSCSPISGHRSVSWYQQTPGQGLQFLFEYFSETQRNKGNFPGRFSGRQFSNSRSEMNVSTLELGDSALYLCASNPDRSTDTQYFGPGTRLTVL.